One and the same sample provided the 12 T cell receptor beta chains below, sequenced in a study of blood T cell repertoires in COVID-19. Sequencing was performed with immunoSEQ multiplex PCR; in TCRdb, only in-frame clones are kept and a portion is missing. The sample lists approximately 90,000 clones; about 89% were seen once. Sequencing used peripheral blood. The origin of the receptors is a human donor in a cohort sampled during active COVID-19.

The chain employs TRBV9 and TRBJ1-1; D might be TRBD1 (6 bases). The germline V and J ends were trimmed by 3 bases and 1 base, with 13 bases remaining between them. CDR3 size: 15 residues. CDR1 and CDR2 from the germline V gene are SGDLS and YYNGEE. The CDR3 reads CASSGQGSSNTEAFF. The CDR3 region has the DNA TGTGCCAGCAGCGGCCAGGGGTCTTCGAACACTGAAGCTTTCTTT.

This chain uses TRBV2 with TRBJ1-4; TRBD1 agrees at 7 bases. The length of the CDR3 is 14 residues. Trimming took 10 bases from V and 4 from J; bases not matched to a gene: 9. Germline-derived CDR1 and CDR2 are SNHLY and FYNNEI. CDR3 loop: CATKAGQHNEKLFF. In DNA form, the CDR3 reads TGTGCCACCAAGGCGGGACAGCATAATGAAAAACTGTTTTTT.

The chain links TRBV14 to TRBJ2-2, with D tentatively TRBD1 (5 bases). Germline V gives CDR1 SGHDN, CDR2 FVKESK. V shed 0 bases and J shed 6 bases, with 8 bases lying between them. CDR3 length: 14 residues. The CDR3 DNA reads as TGTGCCAGCAGCCAAGAACAGGTCCCCGGGGAGCTGTTTTTT. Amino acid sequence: CASSQEQVPGELFF.

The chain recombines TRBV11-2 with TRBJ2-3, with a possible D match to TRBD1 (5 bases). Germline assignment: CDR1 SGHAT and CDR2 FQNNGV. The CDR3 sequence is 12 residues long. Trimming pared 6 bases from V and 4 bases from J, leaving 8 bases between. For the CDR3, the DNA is TGTGCCAGCAGTTCCAGGGCAGATACGCAGTATTTT. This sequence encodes CASSSRADTQYF. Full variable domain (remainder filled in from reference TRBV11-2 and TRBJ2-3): EAGVAQSPRYKIIEKRQSVAFWCNPISGHATLYWYQQILGQGPKLLIQFQNNGVVDDSQLPKDRFSAERLKGVDSTLKIQPAKLEDSAVYLCASSSRADTQYFGPGTRLTVL.

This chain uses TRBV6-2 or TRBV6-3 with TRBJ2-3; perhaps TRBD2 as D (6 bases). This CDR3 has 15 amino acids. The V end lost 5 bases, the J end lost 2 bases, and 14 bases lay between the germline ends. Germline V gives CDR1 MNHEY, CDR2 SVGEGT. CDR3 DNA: TGTGCCAGCAGTCCCGGGGTAGCGGACACAGATACGCAGTATTTT. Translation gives CASSPGVADTDTQYF.

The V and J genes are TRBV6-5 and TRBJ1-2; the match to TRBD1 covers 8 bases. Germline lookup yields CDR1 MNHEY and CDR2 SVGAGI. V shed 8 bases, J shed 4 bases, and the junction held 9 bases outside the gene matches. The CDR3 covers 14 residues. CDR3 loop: CASSSGGEIYGYTF. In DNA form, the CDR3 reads TGTGCCAGCTCTTCAGGGGGCGAGATCTATGGCTACACCTTC.

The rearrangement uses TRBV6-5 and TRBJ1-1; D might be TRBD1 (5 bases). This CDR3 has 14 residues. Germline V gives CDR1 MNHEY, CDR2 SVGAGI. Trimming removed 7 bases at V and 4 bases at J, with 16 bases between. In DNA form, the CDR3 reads TGTGCCAGCACTCCAGGGATCGAGGCCACTGAAGCTTTCTTT. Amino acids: CASTPGIEATEAFF.

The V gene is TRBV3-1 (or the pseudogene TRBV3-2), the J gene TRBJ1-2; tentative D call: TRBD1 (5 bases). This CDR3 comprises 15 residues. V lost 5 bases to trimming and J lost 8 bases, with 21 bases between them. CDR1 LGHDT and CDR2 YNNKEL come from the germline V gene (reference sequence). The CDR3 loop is CASSKAGGPSVGYTF. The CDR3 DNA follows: TGTGCCAGCAGCAAGGCGGGGGGTCCGTCGGTGGGCTACACCTTC.

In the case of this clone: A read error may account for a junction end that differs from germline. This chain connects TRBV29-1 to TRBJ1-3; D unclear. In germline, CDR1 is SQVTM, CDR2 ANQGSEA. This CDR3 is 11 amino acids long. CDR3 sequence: CSAGILPEQHF. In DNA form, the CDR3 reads TGCAGCGCTGGAATACTCCCGGAGCAACATTTT. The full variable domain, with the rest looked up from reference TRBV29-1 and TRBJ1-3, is SAVISQKPSRDICQRGTSLTIQCQVDSQVTMMFWYRQQPGQSLTLIATANQGSEATYESGFVIDKFPISRPNLTFSTLTVSNMSPEDSSIYLCSAGILPEQHFGEGSWLTVV.

CDR3 DNA: TGTGCCAGCAACCGGGACAGGGGAAGGGCCGGGGAGCTGTTTTTT. Translation: CASNRDRGRAGELFF. This chain uses TRBV2 with TRBJ2-2; the match to TRBD1 covers 10 bases. The length of the CDR3 is 15 residues. J gave up 6 bases and V 7 bases, and 8 bases lay outside the gene matches. Germline V gene data show CDR1 as SNHLY and CDR2 as FYNNEI.

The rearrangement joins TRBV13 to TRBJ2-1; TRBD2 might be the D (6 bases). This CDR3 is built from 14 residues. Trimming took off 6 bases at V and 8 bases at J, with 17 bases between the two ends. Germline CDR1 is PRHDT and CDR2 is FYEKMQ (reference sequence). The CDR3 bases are TGTGCCAGCAGAGGAGGGCCCGGGGATGATGAGCAGTTCTTC. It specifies CASRGGPGDDEQFF. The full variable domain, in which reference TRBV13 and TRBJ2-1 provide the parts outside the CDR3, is AAGVIQSPRHLIKEKRETATLKCYPIPRHDTVYWYQQGPGQDPQFLISFYEKMQSDKGSIPDRFSAQQFSDYHSELNMSSLELGDSALYFCASRGGPGDDEQFFGPGTRLTVL.

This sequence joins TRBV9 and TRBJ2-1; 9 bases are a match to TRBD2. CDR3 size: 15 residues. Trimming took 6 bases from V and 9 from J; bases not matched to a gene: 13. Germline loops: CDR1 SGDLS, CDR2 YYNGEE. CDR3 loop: CASTHDQRGVGEQFF. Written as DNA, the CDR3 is TGTGCCAGCACCCACGACCAGCGGGGGGTTGGTGAGCAGTTCTTC.